These 26 T cell receptor beta chains were all obtained from the same sample, sequenced in a study of post-analysis software for immune sequencing data. Whole-study results and caveats: Roughly five TRBV segments occurring more often in patients than controls included TRBV5-6, TRBV5-1 and TRBV20-1.

Unique-molecular-identifier-tagged TCR beta cDNA libraries were used. MiXCR, run by TCRdb on the PCR reads, gives a single entry per CDR3 protein. The profile covers fewer than 900,000 distinct CDR3 sequences, with roughly 50% appearing a single time and roughly 5.2% taken by the ten largest. Antigen specificity for these receptors is unknown. The specimen was blood. Receptor source: a girl aged 5-17 years with multiple sclerosis.

V usage is TRBV5-1 and J usage is TRBJ2-7, with 8 positions matching TRBD2. Per germline, CDR1 SGHRS and CDR2 YFSETQ. V lost 0 bases to trimming and J lost 3 bases; unmatched junction nucleotides: 14. This CDR3 has 18 residues. CDR3 residues: CASSLASSGRGTHYEQYF. DNA for the CDR3: TGCGCCAGCAGCTTGGCGTCTAGCGGGCGGGGCACCCACTACGAGCAGTACTTC. Together with reference TRBV5-1 and TRBJ2-7, the CDR3 gives the full variable domain: KAGVTQTPRYLIKTRGQQVTLSCSPISGHRSVSWYQQTPGQGLQFLFEYFSETQRNKGNFPGRFSGRQFSNSRSEMNVSTLELGDSALYLCASSLASSGRGTHYEQYFGPGTRLTVT.

This chain joins TRBV28 and TRBJ2-4; D might be TRBD1 (6 bases). V shed 6 bases and J shed 1 base, with 7 bases lying between them. Per the germline V gene, CDR1 is MDHEN and CDR2 is SYDVKM. This CDR3 is 13 amino acids long. CDR3 bases: TGTGCCAGCAGCCAGGGGGCCAAAAACATTCAGTACTTC. This encodes CASSQGAKNIQYF.

This chain connects TRBV3-1 to TRBJ1-2, with 8 bases matching TRBD1. CDR3 length: 14 residues. After removal of 5 bases from V and 4 bases from J, the junction contained 6 bases not matched to a gene. Per the germline V gene, CDR1 is LGHDT and CDR2 is YNNKEL (reference sequence). CDR3 residues: CASSEDRAPYGYTF. The CDR3, as DNA: TGTGCCAGCAGCGAGGACAGGGCCCCCTATGGCTACACCTTC.

This chain joins TRBV3-1 and TRBJ1-2; the D is unclear. Germline CDR1 LGHDT, CDR2 YNNKEL (reference sequence). The CDR3 runs to 14 residues. Trimming pared 0 bases from V and 5 bases from J, leaving 10 bases between. CDR3 loop: CASSQDQRPYGYTF. Written as DNA, the CDR3 is TGTGCCAGCAGCCAAGATCAAAGGCCTTATGGCTACACCTTC.

This clonotype has just a few counts. The chain couples TRBV20-1 to TRBJ2-4, with D uncertain. The CDR3 has 12 residues. The V end lost 1 base, the J end lost 13 bases, and 14 bases lay between the germline ends. The V gene's germline CDR1 is DFQATT and CDR2 SNEGSKA (reference sequence). CDR3 nucleotide sequence: TGCAGTGCTAGAGTGGGTGGGGTCCCCCAGTACTTC. This encodes CSARVGGVPQYF.

This clonotype was detected only a few times. CDR3 sequence: CASSFSGTGNSPLHF. The DNA for the CDR3 is TGTGCCAGCAGTTTCTCCGGGACAGGCAATTCACCCCTCCACTTT. The chain joins TRBV12-3 or TRBV12-4 to TRBJ1-6, with TRBD1 matching 8 bases. The ends lost 3 bases at V and 7 bases at J; junction bases unmatched: 5. The CDR3 extends over 15 amino acids.

This clonotype was seen a handful of times. This chain links TRBV20-1 with TRBJ2-7; weak D call: TRBD2 (5 bases). Germline assignment: CDR1 DFQATT and CDR2 SNEGSKA (reference sequence). Trimming shortened V by 5 bases and J by 0 bases, and 14 bases separated the two germline ends. CDR3 size: 14 residues. DNA of the CDR3: TGCAGTGCTGGCGTCATTGCGGGCTCCTACGAGCAGTACTTC. This sequence encodes CSAGVIAGSYEQYF.

In this sample, this clonotype turned up a few times. This chain links TRBV20-1 with TRBJ2-7, with 13 positions matching TRBD2. Germline V gene data show CDR1 as DFQATT and CDR2 as SNEGSKA (reference sequence). V dropped 6 bases and J dropped 1; count of bases not matched to a gene: 9. The length of the CDR3 is 16 residues. In DNA, the CDR3 is TGCAGTGCGCTTGGACTAGCGGGAGAGATATCCTACGAGCAGTACTTC. The encoded protein is CSALGLAGEISYEQYF.

The rearrangement joins TRBV12-3 or TRBV12-4 to TRBJ2-1; D assignment may be TRBD1 or TRBD2 (6 bases each). Trimming cost V 6 bases and J 4 bases, with 16 bases left between them. This CDR3 comprises 15 residues. The CDR3 nucleotides are TGTGCCAGCAGCGGGGGCCCCCCCGGATACAATGAGCAGTTCTTC. Translation gives CASSGGPPGYNEQFF.

This chain joins TRBV10-3 and TRBJ2-1; perhaps TRBD1 as D (6 bases). The V gene lost 5 bases and the J gene lost 7 bases, with 15 bases spanning the gap. The germline CDR1 and CDR2 sequences are ENHRY and SYGVKD. CDR3 length equals 14 residues. As DNA, the CDR3 is TGTGCCATCAGTACAGGGTATCGGGTTAATGAGCAGTTCTTC. Amino acid sequence: CAISTGYRVNEQFF.

J is TRBJ1-2 and V is TRBV5-1, with D hard to call. The V end lost 0 bases, the J end lost 3 bases, and 6 bases lay between the germline ends. CDR1 is SGHRS, CDR2 YFSETQ, per germline. This CDR3 is 13 amino acids long. In DNA form, the CDR3 reads TGCGCCAGCAGCTTGGATGGGGACTATGGCTACACCTTC. This sequence encodes CASSLDGDYGYTF.

As for this clonotype: One end of the junction fails to match germline, which may point to a read error. The V and J genes are TRBV7-3 and TRBJ2-3, with D hard to call. The germline V gene encodes CDR1 SGHTA and CDR2 FQGTGA. The CDR3 is 14 amino acids. This CDR3 reads CAGSLSSYTDTQYF. For the CDR3, the DNA is TGTGCCGGCAGCTTAAGCAGCTACACAGATACGCAGTATTTT.

This clonotype has just a few counts. V is TRBV29-1 and J is TRBJ1-2; the match to TRBD1 covers 7 bases. Germline V gene data show CDR1 as SQVTM and CDR2 as ANQGSEA. The J segment lost 6 bases and the V segment lost 3 bases, leaving 7 bases of the junction unmatched. The CDR3 is 13 amino acids. This CDR3 is CSVDRGRGNGYTF. CDR3 bases: TGCAGCGTTGACCGCGGCAGGGGGAATGGCTACACCTTC.

This sequence joins TRBV6-2 or TRBV6-3 and TRBJ2-3, with 12 bases matching TRBD1. Germline V lookup: CDR1 MNHEY, CDR2 SVGEGT. This CDR3 has 15 amino acids. V shed 5 bases and J 6 bases; nucleotides not matched to a gene: 6. The CDR3 region has the DNA TGTGCCAGCAGTCACCGGGACAGGGGGCTTGATACGCAGTATTTT. It yields the protein CASSHRDRGLDTQYF.

The chain carries TRBV7-2 and TRBJ2-3; no definite D call. The CDR3 covers 13 residues. Trimming removed 5 bases from V and 6 bases from J, with 12 bases in between. Germline-derived CDR1 and CDR2 are SGHTA and FQGNSA. The CDR3 is CASSEGPWDTQYF. Written as DNA, the CDR3 is TGTGCCAGCAGCGAAGGGCCCTGGGATACGCAGTATTTT.

The genes are TRBV6-1 and TRBJ2-7; D unclear. CDR1 and CDR2 from the germline V gene are MNHNS and SASEGT. CDR3 length equals 18 residues. V was cut by 5 bases and J by 6 bases, with 29 bases left in between. This CDR3 reads CASSRPPTPGRPRTEQYF. The CDR3 DNA reads TGTGCCAGCAGTCGACCTCCGACACCAGGTAGACCCCGTACCGAGCAGTACTTC.

Only a few counts were recorded for this clonotype. The chain has TRBV6-5 and TRBJ2-5; D possibly corresponds to TRBD2 (6 bases). Looked up from germline, CDR1 is MNHEY and CDR2 is SVGAGI. The CDR3 is 14 residues long. Trimming stripped 5 bases from V and 4 bases from J, with 14 bases between. The CDR3 loop is CASSPTSRPETQYF. The CDR3 DNA reads TGTGCCAGCAGTCCCACTAGCAGACCAGAGACCCAGTACTTC.

This clonotype was recorded a few times. The rearrangement joins TRBV12-3 or TRBV12-4 to TRBJ1-4; D is unclear. This CDR3 contains 17 residues. V lost 3 bases and J lost 5, with 19 bases in between. CDR3 coding DNA: TGTGCCAGCAGTTTTTTGATCGAGTCCGGGAGGAATGAAAAACTGTTTTTT. It yields the protein CASSFLIESGRNEKLFF.

The V call is TRBV12-3 or TRBV12-4, the J call TRBJ1-5, with D unclear. With 3 bases removed from V and 0 bases from J, the gap between germline ends came to 9 bases. The CDR3 consists of 15 residues. As DNA, the CDR3 is TGTGCCAGCAGTTTGAAGGGAGATAGCAATCAGCCCCAGCATTTT. Translated: CASSLKGDSNQPQHF.

The sample holds many counts of this clonotype. The V call is TRBV27, the J call TRBJ2-5; D gene ambiguous. Germline values: CDR1 MNHEY, CDR2 SMNVEV (reference sequence). The CDR3 extends over 12 amino acids. Trimming cost V 3 bases and J 4 bases, with 6 bases left between them. Here the CDR3 reads CASSFSGETQYF. Here the CDR3 DNA reads TGTGCCAGCAGTTTCTCGGGAGAGACCCAGTACTTC.

The chain joins TRBV12-3 or TRBV12-4 to TRBJ1-1; TRBD1 is a possible D gene (5 bases). V dropped 6 bases and J dropped 6 bases, with 14 bases sitting between them. This CDR3 spans 13 amino acids. This CDR3 is CASSPGRDAEAFF. The CDR3 DNA reads as TGTGCCAGCAGCCCAGGGCGGGACGCTGAAGCTTTCTTT.

This chain links TRBV20-1 with TRBJ2-1, with 11 bases fitting TRBD2. This CDR3 comprises 15 residues. The germline V gene encodes CDR1 DFQATT and CDR2 SNEGSKA (reference sequence). Losses at the gene ends were 5 bases for V and 5 bases for J; bases not matched to a gene: 8. This CDR3 reads CSARMASGRHNEQFF. CDR3 DNA sequence: TGCAGTGCTCGAATGGCTAGCGGGAGGCACAATGAGCAGTTCTTC.

The chain recombines TRBV27 with TRBJ2-5; possible D gene TRBD1, 6 bases. V was trimmed by 5 bases and J by 0 bases, leaving 16 bases between them. The CDR3 runs 16 residues. Germline V CDR1 and CDR2: MNHEY, SMNVEV (reference sequence). The CDR3 loop reads CASSPRQARNQETQYF. CDR3 DNA: TGTGCCAGCAGTCCTCGACAGGCCAGAAACCAAGAGACCCAGTACTTC.

This rearrangement joins TRBV20-1 to TRBJ2-7; possible D gene TRBD2, 5 bases. The germline gives CDR1 DFQATT, CDR2 SNEGSKA (reference sequence). V dropped 2 bases and J dropped 4 bases, with 18 bases sitting between them. The CDR3 has 15 amino acids. The CDR3 is CSARHRPEGSYEQYF. CDR3 nucleotides: TGCAGTGCTAGACACCGCCCCGAGGGCTCGTACGAGCAGTACTTC.

This chain joins TRBV24-1 and TRBJ2-1, with no clear D. Trimming took off 4 bases at V and 5 bases at J, with 14 bases between the two ends. The CDR3 covers 15 residues. Germline V lookup: CDR1 KGHDR, CDR2 SFDVKD. The CDR3 sequence is CATSDTRNQNNEQFF. CDR3 DNA sequence: TGTGCCACCAGTGACACTCGCAACCAGAACAATGAGCAGTTCTTC.

This clonotype was seen just once. The rearrangement joins TRBV20-1 to TRBJ2-4; 16 nucleotides match TRBD2. V lost 2 bases and J lost 15; bases outside the gene matches: 19. CDR3 length: 18 residues. Germline V gives CDR1 DFQATT, CDR2 SNEGSKA (reference sequence). CDR3 coding DNA: TGCAGTGCTAGATCCGGGACTAGCGGGAGGGCCGGAATACACGAGCGGTACTTC. Translating it yields CSARSGTSGRAGIHERYF.